This note documents a single T cell receptor beta chain sequence. The sample comes from a study of blood T cell repertoires in COVID-19. Whole-study context: The United States, Italy and Spain provided the acute and convalescent COVID-19 samples. PBMCs, B-cell-depleted T cells, or T cells were the source of the cDNA or gDNA that made up the material.

CDR1 and CDR2 (germline): MNHEY, SMNVEV (reference sequence). The CDR3 consists of 17 residues. Trimming left V 6 bases short and J 5 bases short, with 22 bases between. Authors' analysis steps: Reference gene primers were amplified, and this amplification served to estimate nucleated cell counts. The table came from immunoSEQ multiplex PCR; TCRdb's copy has only in-frame clones and leaves some out. V, J and clone size are those of that table, while D and trimming were read from the DNA. The table lists about 130,000 clones, roughly 84% of them singletons. V gene TRBV27 combines with J gene TRBJ2-2; tentative D call: TRBD2 (6 bases). The receptor comes from a man in his 60s with acute or convalescent COVID-19. The material sequenced was peripheral blood. CDR3 nucleotides: TGTGCCAGCAGCCCCGACCCTCTGCGGGGCGGGACCGGGGAGCTGTTTTTT. Its protein product is CASSPDPLRGGTGELFF.